This entry lists 21 T cell receptor beta chains sequenced from one sample in a study of shared clonotypes between healthy human individuals. Generated by immunoSEQ multiplex PCR, the TCRdb table keeps only in-frame clones and is missing some. The table shows about 2,500,000 clones, with 90% to 95% occurring only once. The sequencing sample was made of naive CD4+ T cells sorted from blood. The sample's subset: CD45RA+ positively selected. All receptors derive from a young man in good health.

This clone was seen just once. The same CDR3 arises from other DNA sequences in this sample as well. The J gene is TRBJ2-3, the V gene TRBV10-1; the D gene could be TRBD1 or TRBD2 (5 bases each). Germline CDR1 is WNHNN and CDR2 is SYGVQD (reference sequence). The CDR3 spans 14 residues. The V end lost 2 bases, the J end lost 6 bases, and 12 bases lay between the germline ends. CDR3 nucleotides: TGCGCCAGCAGTGAGCAGGGCTCGGGGGATACGCAGTATTTT. This gives the protein CASSEQGSGDTQYF.

This rearrangement joins TRBV5-6 to TRBJ2-6, with no clear D. Trimming cost V 0 bases and J 4 bases, with 14 bases left between them. Germline CDR1 is SGHDT and CDR2 is YYEEEE. This CDR3 has 17 residues. The DNA of the CDR3 is TGTGCCAGCAGCTTGGATAACTGGACGAGCGGGGCCAACGTCCTGACTTTC. This translates into CASSLDNWTSGANVLTF. The entire variable domain, with the rest obtained from reference TRBV5-6 and TRBJ2-6, is as follows: DAGVTQSPTHLIKTRGQQVTLRCSPKSGHDTVSWYQQALGQGPQFIFQYYEEEERQRGNFPDRFSGHQFPNYSSELNVNALLLGDSALYLCASSLDNWTSGANVLTFGAGSRLTVL.

Turning to this clone: The sample carries other DNA sequences with the same CDR3. The chain is built from TRBV5-1 and TRBJ2-5; a possible D gene is TRBD2 (6 bases). Germline lookup yields CDR1 SGHRS and CDR2 YFSETQ. This CDR3 spans 14 amino acids. Trimming stripped 0 bases from V and 4 bases from J, with 10 bases between. The CDR3: CASSLAGGGETQYF. For the CDR3, the DNA is TGCGCCAGCAGCTTGGCCGGGGGAGGAGAGACCCAGTACTTC.

A few counts support this clone. The V gene is TRBV10-3, the J gene TRBJ2-2; D might be TRBD1 or TRBD2, each matching 5 bases. Germline CDR1 is ENHRY and CDR2 is SYGVKD. The CDR3 is made up of 11 amino acids. Trimming stripped 10 bases from V and 7 bases from J, with 10 bases between. The CDR3 bases are TGTGCCAGTGGGACGTACGGGGAGCTGTTTTTT. Protein product: CASGTYGELFF.

V is TRBV6-1 and J is TRBJ1-1; TRBD1 matches at 8 bases. The CDR3 has 13 residues. V was clipped by 7 bases and J by 7 bases; unmatched bases: 8. Germline V gene data show CDR1 as MNHNS and CDR2 as SASEGT. The CDR3, as DNA: TGTGCCAGCAAATCGACAGGGGTCTATGAAGCTTTCTTT. Residues: CASKSTGVYEAFF.

This rearrangement joins TRBV6-5 to TRBJ2-3, with 12 positions matching TRBD2. There are 16 residues in the CDR3. The junction had 2 bases not matched to a gene; V was cut back by 4 bases and J by 0 bases. Germline V gene lookup returns CDR1 MNHEY and CDR2 SVGAGI. CDR3 bases: TGTGCCAGCAGTTCTGGACTAGCGGGGAGCACAGATACGCAGTATTTT. Encoded protein: CASSSGLAGSTDTQYF.

The chain links TRBV11-2 to TRBJ2-3, with 7 bases that match TRBD1. The germline gives CDR1 SGHAT, CDR2 FQNNGV. V dropped 2 bases and J dropped 8; count of bases not matched to a gene: 7. This CDR3 spans 14 amino acids. The CDR3 loop is CASSLIRRQGTQYF. In nucleotides, the CDR3 is TGTGCCAGCAGCTTAATCCGTCGACAGGGTACGCAGTATTTT.

The rearrangement joins TRBV30 to TRBJ2-1; TRBD2 matches at 10 bases. Per germline, CDR1 GTSNPN and CDR2 SVGIG (reference sequence). The J segment lost 7 bases and the V segment lost 2 bases, leaving 5 bases of the junction unmatched. This CDR3 region has 14 residues. The CDR3 here is CAWSKVAGGNEQFF. CDR3 coding DNA: TGTGCCTGGAGTAAAGTAGCGGGGGGTAATGAGCAGTTCTTC.

The J gene is TRBJ2-3, the V gene TRBV18; TRBD2 agrees at 9 bases. The CDR3 length is 16 residues. Germline V gene sequence: CDR1 KGHSH, CDR2 LQKENI. V gave up 5 bases and J gave up 3 bases; unmatched junction bases: 9. CDR3 nucleotide sequence: TGTGCCAGCTCAGACTCGGGACTAGCCATGACAGATACGCAGTATTTT. Translated: CASSDSGLAMTDTQYF.

The chain carries TRBV5-1 and TRBJ2-5; D uncertain. Per the germline V gene, CDR1 is SGHRS and CDR2 is YFSETQ. The CDR3 spans 17 residues. Trimming took off 5 bases at V and 3 bases at J, with 23 bases between the two ends. The CDR3 here is CASRTAPSPQKKETQYF. The CDR3 DNA sequence: TGCGCCAGCAGGACGGCCCCAAGCCCTCAAAAGAAAGAGACCCAGTACTTC.

The chain joins TRBV15 to TRBJ1-1; D gene unclear. This CDR3 contains 17 residues. The V and J ends lost 0 bases and 1 base respectively, with 15 bases between them. Germline V gene sequence: CDR1 LNHNV, CDR2 YYDKDF (reference sequence). The CDR3 protein is CATSRDLSGSWNTEAFF. The DNA for the CDR3 is TGTGCCACCAGCAGAGATCTTTCGGGCAGCTGGAACACTGAAGCTTTCTTT.

Only a few counts were recorded for this clone. V is TRBV7-2 and J is TRBJ1-6; 7 bases are shared with TRBD1. CDR1 is SGHTA, CDR2 FQGNSA, per germline. This CDR3 is 14 amino acids long. The junction had 7 bases not matched to a gene; V was cut back by 7 bases and J by 7 bases. CDR3 protein: CASNAGGTNSPLHF. CDR3 coding DNA: TGTGCCAGCAACGCAGGGGGGACGAATTCACCCCTCCACTTT.

The chain uses TRBV6-1 and TRBJ1-6; D is undetermined. Trimming stripped 4 bases from V and 0 bases from J, with 13 bases between. CDR1 MNHNS and CDR2 SASEGT come from the germline V gene. The CDR3 runs 17 residues. CDR3 sequence: CASSVDGASSYNSPLHF. The CDR3 coding sequence is TGTGCCAGCAGTGTGGACGGAGCAAGCTCCTATAATTCACCCCTCCACTTT.

This clone was observed once. The CDR3 loop reads CASSESRGPGREQFF. CDR3 nucleotide sequence: TGTGCCAGCAGTGAGTCCCGGGGCCCGGGTCGTGAGCAGTTCTTC. The chain recombines TRBV6-4 with TRBJ2-1; the D gene could be TRBD1 or TRBD2 (5 bases each). Trimming removed 3 bases at V and 9 bases at J, with 18 bases between. The CDR3 consists of 15 residues. CDR1 is MRHNA and CDR2 is SNTAGT in the germline V gene.

This clone was seen only a few times. This chain links TRBV7-9 with TRBJ1-2; TRBD1 is a possible D gene (5 bases). Trimming removed 6 bases at V and 3 bases at J, with 23 bases between. The CDR3 consists of 17 residues. Germline lookup yields CDR1 SEHNR and CDR2 FQNEAQ (reference sequence). The CDR3 loop is CASSQTRGVAVDYGYTF. In DNA form, the CDR3 reads TGTGCCAGCAGTCAAACCCGAGGGGTTGCAGTCGACTATGGCTACACCTTC.

This chain joins TRBV10-1 and TRBJ2-5, with 7 bases identical to TRBD2. Germline values: CDR1 WNHNN, CDR2 SYGVQD (reference sequence). The CDR3 has 12 amino acids. J gave up 9 bases and V 4 bases, and 5 bases lay outside the gene matches. This CDR3 is CASSGTGGAQYF. DNA for the CDR3: TGCGCCAGCAGTGGTACGGGGGGTGCCCAGTACTTC.

The rearrangement uses TRBV5-1 and TRBJ2-3; TRBD2 matches at 14 bases. The germline CDR1 and CDR2 sequences are SGHRS and YFSETQ. The CDR3 covers 17 residues. V was clipped by 4 bases and J by 2 bases; unmatched bases: 6. The chain's CDR3 is CASSRGLAGDSTDTQYF. CDR3 nucleotides: TGCGCCAGCAGCCGGGGACTAGCGGGGGATTCCACAGATACGCAGTATTTT.

This clone was recorded once. The V gene is TRBV27, the J gene TRBJ2-6; D unclear. CDR3 length equals 17 residues. Germline values: CDR1 MNHEY, CDR2 SMNVEV (reference sequence). With 4 bases removed from V and 0 bases from J, the gap between germline ends came to 13 bases. This CDR3 is CASSSKLQISGANVLTF. Written as DNA, the CDR3 is TGTGCCAGCAGTTCGAAACTACAGATCTCTGGGGCCAACGTCCTGACTTTC.

Worth noting for this clone: Other DNA variants within this sample encode the same CDR3. The rearrangement uses TRBV5-1 and TRBJ2-7, with D perhaps TRBD1 or TRBD2 (7 bases each). This CDR3 is 14 amino acids long. V was shortened by 3 bases and J by 1 base, with 11 bases between the two germline ends. The V gene's germline CDR1 is SGHRS and CDR2 YFSETQ. The CDR3 sequence is CASSSQGGSYEQYF. CDR3 DNA sequence: TGCGCCAGCAGCTCCCAGGGGGGGTCCTACGAGCAGTACTTC. The full variable domain, its missing parts supplied by reference TRBV5-1 and TRBJ2-7, is KAGVTQTPRYLIKTRGQQVTLSCSPISGHRSVSWYQQTPGQGLQFLFEYFSETQRNKGNFPGRFSGRQFSNSRSEMNVSTLELGDSALYLCASSSQGGSYEQYFGPGTRLTVT.

J is TRBJ1-2 and V is TRBV5-1; 9 positions agree with TRBD1. V trimming: 0 bases; J trimming: 6 bases; junction bases outside the gene matches: 9. The germline V gene encodes CDR1 SGHRS and CDR2 YFSETQ. The CDR3 runs to 16 residues. CDR3 sequence reads: CASSLAGQGQLHGYTF. CDR3 in DNA: TGCGCCAGCAGCTTGGCGGGACAGGGTCAGTTGCATGGCTACACCTTC. The full variable domain, rest sourced from reference TRBV5-1 and TRBJ1-2, is KAGVTQTPRYLIKTRGQQVTLSCSPISGHRSVSWYQQTPGQGLQFLFEYFSETQRNKGNFPGRFSGRQFSNSRSEMNVSTLELGDSALYLCASSLAGQGQLHGYTFGSGTRLTVV.

V usage is TRBV14 and J usage is TRBJ1-1; D possibly corresponds to TRBD1 (5 bases). This CDR3 region has 14 residues. Germline lookup yields CDR1 SGHDN and CDR2 FVKESK. V shed 2 bases and J shed 4 bases, with 11 bases lying between them. CDR3 region: CASSQPGRSTEAFF. CDR3 bases: TGTGCCAGCAGCCAACCAGGGAGGAGCACTGAAGCTTTCTTT.